This T cell receptor (beta chain) was obtained from a study of regulatory T cells in long-lasting Graves disease. Time point here: newly diagnosed GD, antithyroid drugs for less than 3 months. The TCR library was prepared using RNA isolated from PBMCs. This clonotype has at least ten counts. The TCR beta library used iRepertoire HTBI primers with Arm-PCR amplification of CDR3. TCRdb fed the multiplex PCR reads into MiXCR, producing one record per CDR3 protein. The table includes about 560,000 distinct CDR3 sequences, about 15% detected once. These same data were also listed under a study on T cells in Graves' hyperthyroidism and ophthalmopathy.

The sequence was collected from a man aged 18 to 30 with Graves disease. The specimen comprised peripheral blood mononuclear cells (PBMCs), sampled at new diagnosis, from a patient treated with antithyroid drugs.

This CDR3 is CAWSVSGRGHEQYF. The CDR3 DNA follows: TGTGCCTGGAGTGTCTCTGGCAGGGGCCACGAGCAGTACTTC. The chain uses TRBV30 and TRBJ2-7, with D maybe TRBD1 (6 bases). Germline CDR1 GTSNPN, CDR2 SVGIG (reference sequence). V was trimmed by 0 bases and J by 5 bases, leaving 14 bases between them. This CDR3 is 14 amino acids long.